The subject of this entry is one T cell receptor (beta chain). The data originate from a study of blood T cell repertoires in COVID-19. Study context: Sources were T cells, B-cell-depleted T cells, or PBMCs; the material itself was cDNA or gDNA.

This CDR3 region has 15 residues. The junction had 3 bases not matched to a gene; V was cut back by 6 bases and J by 4 bases. The germline V gene has CDR1 MNHEY and CDR2 SMNVEV (reference sequence). Using immunoSEQ multiplex PCR, the repertoire was profiled, and TCRdb retains in-frame clones only, with some absent. The sample shows around 250,000 clones, roughly 84% of them seen only once. The source material was peripheral blood. V is TRBV27 and J is TRBJ2-2, with 12 bases identical to TRBD1. The sequence came from a man aged 50-60 years with active or convalescent COVID-19. The CDR3 sequence: CASSSGQGATGELFF. DNA of the CDR3: TGTGCCAGCAGCTCGGGACAGGGGGCCACCGGGGAGCTGTTTTTT.